This T cell receptor (beta chain) was profiled in a study of blood T cell repertoires in COVID-19. Clones were read by immunoSEQ multiplex PCR, and TCRdb kept only the in-frame ones, dropping some. The table has over 250,000 clones, 90% seen once. Trimming shortened V by 3 bases and J by 4 bases, and 16 bases separated the two germline ends. Germline V gene sequence: CDR1 SEHNR, CDR2 FQNEAQ (reference sequence). The CDR3 runs to 16 residues. The chain joins TRBV7-9 to TRBJ1-3; D unresolved. Sample: PBMCs or T cells enriched from blood (not recorded which). The sequence was collected from a man aged 60 to 75 who had recovered from COVID-19. The CDR3 sequence: CASSLAGPVPGNTIYF. The CDR3 nucleotides are TGTGCCAGCAGCTTGGCGGGCCCAGTCCCAGGAAACACCATATATTTT.